These T cell receptor beta chains were read from a single sample in a study of vaccination and CD4 T cells after COVID-19. Their target antigens are unknown. TCRdb re-derived calls from the PCR reads in MiXCR, one entry per CDR3 protein. Of about 10,000 distinct CDR3 sequences listed, around 30% were seen once; the top ten hold 10% to 15%. Sequenced input: CD4+ T cells from blood, cultured in vitro. The receptors stem from a human donor in good health. CDR3s include the opening cysteine and the closing phenylalanine or tryptophan. The D gene is left open where the match is weak. The size of a clone is reported for some rows only, either as once, few or many, or as a class for expanded clones.

d_call: -
j_call: TRBJ2-1
v_call: TRBV20-1
clone_size: few
cdr3_nt: TGCAGTGCCCCCGTTGACAACAGGGTTGGCAATGAGCAGTTCTTC
cdr3_aa: CSAPVDNRVGNEQFF

d_call: TRBD2
j_call: TRBJ2-3
v_call: TRBV5-1
clone_size: -
cdr3_nt: TGCGCCAGCAGCGATCGGACTAGTACGGATACGCAGTATTTT
cdr3_aa: CASSDRTSTDTQYF

d_call: -
j_call: TRBJ1-5
v_call: TRBV7-6
clone_size: -
cdr3_nt: TGTGCCAGCAGCTCCGGGAGGGGTCGCAATCAGCCCCAGCATTTT
cdr3_aa: CASSSGRGRNQPQHF

d_call: -
j_call: TRBJ2-7
v_call: TRBV7-2
clone_size: -
cdr3_nt: TGTGCCAGCAGCCGCACCTGGGACACGTCCTACGAGCAGTACTTC
cdr3_aa: CASSRTWDTSYEQYF

d_call: -
j_call: TRBJ1-1
v_call: TRBV5-1
clone_size: -
cdr3_nt: TGCGCCAGCAGCTTGCCTACGGGGGATGCTGAAGCTTTCTTT
cdr3_aa: CASSLPTGDAEAFF

d_call: -
j_call: TRBJ1-2
v_call: TRBV24-1
clone_size: few
cdr3_nt: TGTGCCACCAGTGATTTGAGTTCAGGGTTTGGGTACACCTTC
cdr3_aa: CATSDLSSGFGYTF

d_call: -
j_call: TRBJ2-1
v_call: TRBV6-2/TRBV6-3
clone_size: -
cdr3_nt: TGTGCCAGCAGCCCTTGGAGCGGGGAGCAGTTCTTC
cdr3_aa: CASSPWSGEQFF

d_call: TRBD1
j_call: TRBJ1-2
v_call: TRBV12-3/TRBV12-4
clone_size: few
cdr3_nt: TGTGCCAGCAGTACACTCGGGACAGGGGGTGGCTACACCTTC
cdr3_aa: CASSTLGTGGGYTF

d_call: TRBD1
j_call: TRBJ1-2
v_call: TRBV5-6
clone_size: -
cdr3_nt: TGTGCCAGCAGCTTTACAGGGGAGTATGGCTACACCTTC
cdr3_aa: CASSFTGEYGYTF

d_call: -
j_call: TRBJ1-2
v_call: TRBV28
clone_size: -
cdr3_nt: TGTGCCAGCAGCTACGACAGGCGCGACTACACCTTC
cdr3_aa: CASSYDRRDYTF

d_call: -
j_call: TRBJ2-2
v_call: TRBV12-3/TRBV12-4
clone_size: few
cdr3_nt: TGTGCCAGCGGAAAGGAGCTGTTTTTT
cdr3_aa: CASGKELFF

d_call: -
j_call: TRBJ1-1
v_call: TRBV18
clone_size: -
cdr3_nt: TGTGCCAGCTCACCACCGAGCGGAGGGGAGAACACTGAAGCTTTCTTT
cdr3_aa: CASSPPSGGENTEAFF

d_call: TRBD1
j_call: TRBJ1-2
v_call: TRBV19
clone_size: few
cdr3_nt: TGTGCCAGTAGTATAGGCCGGGACAGACCTTCATCTGGCTACACCTTC
cdr3_aa: CASSIGRDRPSSGYTF

d_call: -
j_call: TRBJ1-1
v_call: TRBV28
clone_size: -
cdr3_nt: TGTGCCAGCAGTTTAAGTGGCAGGTTAAACACTGAAGCTTTCTTT
cdr3_aa: CASSLSGRLNTEAFF

d_call: -
j_call: TRBJ2-7
v_call: TRBV6-2/TRBV6-3
clone_size: medium-sized
cdr3_nt: TGTGCCAGCAGTTACGCCCGGGACATAGTCGGCGAGCAGTACTTC
cdr3_aa: CASSYARDIVGEQYF

d_call: -
j_call: TRBJ1-2
v_call: TRBV6-1
clone_size: -
cdr3_nt: TGTGCCAGCAGCGACCGGGCAGCGGGGTCTTATGGCTACACCTTC
cdr3_aa: CASSDRAAGSYGYTF

d_call: -
j_call: TRBJ1-6
v_call: TRBV7-6
clone_size: medium-sized
cdr3_nt: TGTGCCAGCCGGTCCCCGGGGACTCGAAATTCACCCCTCCACTTT
cdr3_aa: CASRSPGTRNSPLHF

d_call: -
j_call: TRBJ1-5
v_call: TRBV6-1
clone_size: -
cdr3_nt: TGTGCCAGCAGTCGAGAGTCAGGTCAGCCCCAGCATTTT
cdr3_aa: CASSRESGQPQHF

d_call: -
j_call: TRBJ2-7
v_call: TRBV6-1
clone_size: -
cdr3_nt: TGTGCCACCATCTCCGGAGGGGGCTACGAGCAGTACTTC
cdr3_aa: CATISGGGYEQYF

d_call: -
j_call: TRBJ1-2
v_call: TRBV9
clone_size: -
cdr3_nt: TGTGCCAGCAGCCCCCCCCCGGCGGGAGGCTATGGCTACACCTTC
cdr3_aa: CASSPPPAGGYGYTF

d_call: -
j_call: TRBJ2-2
v_call: TRBV6-2/TRBV6-3
clone_size: -
cdr3_nt: TGTGCCAGCAGCACACAAAGGAACACCGGGGAGCTGTTTTTT
cdr3_aa: CASSTQRNTGELFF

d_call: TRBD1
j_call: TRBJ2-5
v_call: TRBV12-3/TRBV12-4
clone_size: -
cdr3_nt: TGTGCCAGCAGTTTAGAAGGACAGGGGCCTGAGACCCAGTACTTC
cdr3_aa: CASSLEGQGPETQYF

d_call: TRBD2
j_call: TRBJ2-2
v_call: TRBV6-2/TRBV6-3
clone_size: few
cdr3_nt: TGTGCCAGCAGGCTAGCGGGAGTGAGGACCGGGGAGCTGTTTTTT
cdr3_aa: CASRLAGVRTGELFF

d_call: -
j_call: TRBJ2-5
v_call: TRBV24-1
clone_size: few
cdr3_nt: TGTGCCACCAGTGATTTGCAAACCCTGTACTTC
cdr3_aa: CATSDLQTLYF

d_call: TRBD2
j_call: TRBJ2-3
v_call: TRBV29-1
clone_size: once
cdr3_nt: TGCAGCGTGTTGGGGTTTGGGACTAGCGGGACGACTGATACGCAGTATTTT
cdr3_aa: CSVLGFGTSGTTDTQYF

d_call: -
j_call: TRBJ1-5
v_call: TRBV20-1
clone_size: few
cdr3_nt: TGCAGTGCTAGGGAAATACAGGGTACCAATCAGCCCCAGCATTTT
cdr3_aa: CSAREIQGTNQPQHF

d_call: TRBD1
j_call: TRBJ1-5
v_call: TRBV28
clone_size: few
cdr3_nt: TGTGCCAGCAGTTTGTTAACTACAACAGGGGGAAATCAGCCCCAGCATTTT
cdr3_aa: CASSLLTTTGGNQPQHF